This TCR beta chain was identified during a study of OX40 agonist ivuxolimab in advanced cancers. Overall study: The treatment was a fully human IgG2 OX40 agonist, ivuxolimab. Partial responses were achieved by three patients, of whom one had hepatocellular carcinoma and two had cutaneous melanoma. Study results and caveats: Clonal expansion by week 6 occurred in CD4+ and CD8+ blood T cells (at 0.1 to 3.0 mg/kg). Fewer expanded clones were found on average in CD4+ than in CD8+ T cells.

Note on this clone: Its target is not known.

Sequenced by immunoSEQ multiplex PCR; TCRdb stores in-frame clones only, minus some. This table holds 55,000 or so clones, approximately 86% found once. V was pared by 2 bases and J by 2 bases, with 6 bases between. Germline CDR1 reads MDHEN; CDR2 reads SYDVKM. The CDR3 has 13 residues. J is TRBJ1-1 and V is TRBV28; D is unresolved. The material was CD4+ or CD8+ T cells sorted from blood, obtained in a trial of the OX40 agonist ivuxolimab. The clonotype originates from an adult with an advanced solid tumor such as melanoma, head and neck, liver or kidney cancer. The CDR3 here is CASSLGRNTEAFF. The CDR3 coding sequence is TGTGCCAGCAGTTTAGGCAGAAACACTGAAGCTTTCTTT. Complete variable domain (other parts from reference TRBV28 and TRBJ1-1): DVKVTQSSRYLVKRTGEKVFLECVQDMDHENMFWYRQDPGLGLRLIYFSYDVKMKEKGDIPEGYSVSREKKERFSLILESASTNQTSMYLCASSLGRNTEAFFGQGTRLTVV.